This T cell receptor (beta chain) stems from a study of vaccination effects on CD4 cells after COVID-19 (dated by TCRdb to the early 2020s). For the study in its entirety: Each participant received two doses of an mRNA SARS-CoV-2 vaccine, either BNT162b2 or mRNA-1273. Cultures from other donors in the study were sequenced with the Oncomine TCR Beta short-read assay on an Illumina iSeq 100. The study compared SARS-CoV-2 spike-specific CD4+ TCR repertoires before and after mRNA vaccination in COVID-19 convalescent patients and infection-naive vaccine recipients. A total of ten to eleven COVID-19 convalescent patients and 4 SARS-CoV-2-naive healthy vaccine recipients were included in the full study. Results the study describes overall, beyond this receptor: The study was limited by a small number of convalescent patients and lacked early post-infection timepoints. Marked clonal contraction was observed in both infection-induced and vaccine-induced clones at late post-vaccination timepoints, consistent with waning T cell responses. In healthy vaccine recipients, vaccine-induced clones were almost all SARS-CoV-2 mono-reactive, with only 1 of 255 being cross-reactive with common cold coronaviruses.

A word on this clone: The clone's antigen remains unknown. Within one base of it there is no much larger clone, and no base qualities were kept.

In the ViraFEST assay, PBMC were stimulated with viral peptide pools, and TCR sequencing was then used to find antigen-specific CD4+ T cell clonotypes based on their expansion. After approximately 11 days of culture, CD4+ T cells were isolated with the EasySep CD4+ T cell isolation kit. The absence of prior SARS-CoV-2 infection in healthy vaccine recipients was confirmed by negative nucleocapsid antibodies before and after vaccination. Each well held some 1.9 million PBMC cultured in IMDM containing around 5% human AB serum, approximately 10 IU/ml IL-2 and gentamicin, along with roughly 10 ug/ml peptides. Half of the culture medium was replaced with fresh IL-2-containing medium on days 3 and 7. Unless otherwise noted, each peptide stimulation condition was cultured in triplicate wells. PBMC were separated from whole blood using Ficoll-Paque Plus gradient centrifugation and were then either cryopreserved at -140C or used fresh. The overlapping peptide pools covered the spike proteins of SARS-CoV-2 as well as those of the common cold coronaviruses HCoV-NL63, HCoV-OC43 and HCoV-229E. The QIAamp micro DNA kit was used to extract genomic DNA from the cultured CD4+ T cells.

The library was generated by the immunoSEQ multiplex PCR assay. DNA from the cultured and isolated CD4+ T cells underwent TCR beta CDR3 sequencing. The source study handled its data this way. Non-productive TCR sequences were removed, reads were trimmed to the CDR3 region, and CDR3s of at least 7 amino acids were retained. The MANAFEST web app was used to identify antigen-specific clonotypes by comparing expansion in peptide wells with expansion in reference cultures. For clones to be considered positive, expansion at FDR<0.05 versus reference and all other wells, an odds ratio above 5, and a frequency above 0.1% in two replicate wells were required. A clonotype was defined as cross-reactive if the clonotype was significantly expanded both in SARS-CoV-2 spike wells and in at least one common cold coronavirus spike condition. CDR3 similarity was assessed by Levenshtein distance with the stringdist R package, and unrooted trees were built with ape in R 3.6.1. Drawn from immuneACCESS, this table holds only the in-frame rearrangements with V and J called that TCRdb kept. Clones are partly lost; checked studies trace under half to an unresolved V gene and leave the rest unexplained. The D gene and trimming were derived from the DNA, and the V and J assignments and clone size from that table. The sample contains about 54,000 clones, around 86% of them found a single time. 2.4% of the sample is held by the ten biggest clonotypes.

From its cysteine to its phenylalanine, the CDR3 spans 14 amino acids. CDR3 DNA is the only sequence kept; it has 42 bases, read in frame from the first base. According to the germline V gene, CDR1 reads KGHSH and CDR2 reads LQKENI. The V and J ends are trimmed by 2 bases and 8 bases, leaving 12 bases between them. The sequencing used CD4+ T cells from PBMCs cultured with HCoV-229E spike peptides, collected before COVID-19 vaccination. Taken with the paper, the label for cell subset or site translates to: HCoV-229E spike overlapping peptide pool stimulation. The clonotype was recovered from a human donor who received a COVID-19 vaccine. The chain links TRBV18 with TRBJ1-4; D gene: possibly TRBD1, on 6 matching bases. This receptor carries the CDR3 CASSPMSGEEKLFF. The DNA reads TGTGCCAGCTCACCAATGTCAGGGGAAGAAAAACTGTTTTTT. With all but the CDR3 taken from the reference TRBV18 and TRBJ1-4 genes, the full variable domain is: NAGVMQNPRHLVRRRGQEARLRCSPMKGHSHVYWYRQLPEEGLKFMVYLQKENIIDESGMPKERFSAEFPKEGPSILRIQQVVRGDSAAYFCASSPMSGEEKLFFGSGTQLSVL.